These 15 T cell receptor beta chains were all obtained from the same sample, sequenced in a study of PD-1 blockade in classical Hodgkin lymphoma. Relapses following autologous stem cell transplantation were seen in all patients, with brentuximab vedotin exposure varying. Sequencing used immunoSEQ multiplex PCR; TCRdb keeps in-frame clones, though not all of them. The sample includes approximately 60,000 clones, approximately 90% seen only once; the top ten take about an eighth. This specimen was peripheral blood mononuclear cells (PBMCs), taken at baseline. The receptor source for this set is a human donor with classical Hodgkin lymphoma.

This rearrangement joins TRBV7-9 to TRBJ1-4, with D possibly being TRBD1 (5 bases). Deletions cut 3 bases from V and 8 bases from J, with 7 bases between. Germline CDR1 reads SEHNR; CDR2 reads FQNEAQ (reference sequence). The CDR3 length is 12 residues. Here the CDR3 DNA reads TGTGCCAGCAGCTTTGGGGGGGAAAAACTGTTTTTT. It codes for CASSFGGEKLFF.

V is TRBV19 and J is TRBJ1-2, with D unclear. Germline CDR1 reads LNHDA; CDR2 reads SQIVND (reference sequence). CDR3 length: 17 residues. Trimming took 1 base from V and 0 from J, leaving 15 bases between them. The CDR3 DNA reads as TGTGCCAGTAGTATAGGCCCCCTGAGTGGAGCTAACTATGGCTACACCTTC. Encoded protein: CASSIGPLSGANYGYTF. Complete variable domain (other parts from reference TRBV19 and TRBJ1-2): DGGITQSPKYLFRKEGQNVTLSCEQNLNHDAMYWYRQDPGQGLRLIYYSQIVNDFQKGDIAEGYSVSREKKESFPLTVTSAQKNPTAFYLCASSIGPLSGANYGYTFGSGTRLTVV.

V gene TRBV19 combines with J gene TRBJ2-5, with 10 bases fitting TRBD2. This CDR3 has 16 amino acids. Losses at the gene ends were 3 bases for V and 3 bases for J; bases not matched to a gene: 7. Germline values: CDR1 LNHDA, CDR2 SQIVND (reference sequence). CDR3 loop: CASSMRSGLAEETQYF. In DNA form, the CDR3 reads TGTGCCAGTAGTATGCGGTCTGGACTAGCGGAAGAGACCCAGTACTTC.

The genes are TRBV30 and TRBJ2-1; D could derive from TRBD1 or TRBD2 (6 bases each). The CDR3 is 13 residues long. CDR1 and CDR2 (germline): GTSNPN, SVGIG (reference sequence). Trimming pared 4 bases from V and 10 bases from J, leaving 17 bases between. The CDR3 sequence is CAWKGGLLDEQFF. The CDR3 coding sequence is TGTGCCTGGAAAGGGGGGCTGCTGGACGAGCAGTTCTTC.

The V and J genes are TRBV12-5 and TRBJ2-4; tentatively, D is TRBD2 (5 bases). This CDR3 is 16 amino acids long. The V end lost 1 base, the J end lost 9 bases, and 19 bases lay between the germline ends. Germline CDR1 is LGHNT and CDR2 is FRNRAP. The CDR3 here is CASGLALQSGKGIQYF. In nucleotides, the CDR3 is TGTGCTAGTGGTTTGGCCCTCCAGTCGGGGAAGGGCATTCAGTACTTC.

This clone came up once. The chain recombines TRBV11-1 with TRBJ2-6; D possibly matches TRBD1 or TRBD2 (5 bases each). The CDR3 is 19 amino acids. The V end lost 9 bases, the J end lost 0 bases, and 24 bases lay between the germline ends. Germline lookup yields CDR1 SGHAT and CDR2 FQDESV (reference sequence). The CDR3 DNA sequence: TGTGCCAGTGGCAGTGGGACGGCTATAATCCACTCTGGGGCCAACGTCCTGACTTTC. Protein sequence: CASGSGTAIIHSGANVLTF.

The CDR3 reads CSAPRTDTQYF. As DNA, the CDR3 is TGCAGTGCACCTCGGACAGATACGCAGTATTTT. V usage is TRBV20-1 and J usage is TRBJ2-3; D gene uncertain. Trimming took off 6 bases at V and 3 bases at J, with 7 bases between the two ends. The CDR3 contains 11 residues. Germline V gene data show CDR1 as DFQATT and CDR2 as SNEGSKA (reference sequence).

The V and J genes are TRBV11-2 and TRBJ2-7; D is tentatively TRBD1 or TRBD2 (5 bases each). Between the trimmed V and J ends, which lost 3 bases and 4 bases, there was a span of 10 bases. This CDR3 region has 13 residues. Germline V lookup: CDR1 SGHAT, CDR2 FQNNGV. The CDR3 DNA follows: TGTGCCAGCAGCTTGGGGGACGGTTACGAGCAGTACTTC. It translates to CASSLGDGYEQYF.

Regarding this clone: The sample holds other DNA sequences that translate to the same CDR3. DNA of the CDR3: TGTGCCAGTAGTATAGGGGGTGTGAACACTGAAGCTTTCTTT. This translates into CASSIGGVNTEAFF. V usage is TRBV19 and J usage is TRBJ1-1; the D is unclear. The CDR3 sequence is 14 residues long. The V and J ends lost 1 base and 0 bases respectively, with 6 bases between them. Per the germline V gene, CDR1 is LNHDA and CDR2 is SQIVND (reference sequence).

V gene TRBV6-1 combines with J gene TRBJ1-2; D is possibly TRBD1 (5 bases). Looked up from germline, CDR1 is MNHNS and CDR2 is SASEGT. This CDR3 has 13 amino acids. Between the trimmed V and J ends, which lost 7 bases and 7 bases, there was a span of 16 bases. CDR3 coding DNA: TGTGCCAGCAAATGGGGGGGGGATAGTGGCTACACCTTC. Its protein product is CASKWGGDSGYTF.

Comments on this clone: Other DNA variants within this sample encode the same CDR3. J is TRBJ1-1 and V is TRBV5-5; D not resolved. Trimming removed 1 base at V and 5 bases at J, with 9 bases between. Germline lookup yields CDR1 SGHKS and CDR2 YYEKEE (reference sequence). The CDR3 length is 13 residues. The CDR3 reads CASSLSYGTEAFF. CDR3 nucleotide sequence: TGTGCCAGCAGCTTGTCCTATGGGACTGAAGCTTTCTTT.

DNA for the CDR3: TGTGCCATCAGTGAGTCGACAGGGAGCGCCGGGGAGCTGTTTTTT. The encoded protein is CAISESTGSAGELFF. J is TRBJ2-2 and V is TRBV10-3; 7 nucleotides line up with TRBD1. CDR1 is ENHRY, CDR2 SYGVKD, per germline. The CDR3 has 15 amino acids. The V and J ends lost 0 bases and 6 bases, in that order; junction bases with no gene match: 4.

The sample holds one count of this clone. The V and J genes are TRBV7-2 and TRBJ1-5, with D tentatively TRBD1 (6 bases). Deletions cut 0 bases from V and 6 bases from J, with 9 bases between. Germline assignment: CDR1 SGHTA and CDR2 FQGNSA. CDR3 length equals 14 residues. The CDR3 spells CASSLAGAGQPQHF. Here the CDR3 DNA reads TGTGCCAGCAGCTTAGCGGGGGCGGGTCAGCCCCAGCATTTT. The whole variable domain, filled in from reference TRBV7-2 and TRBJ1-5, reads GAGVSQSPSNKVTEKGKDVELRCDPISGHTALYWYRQSLGQGLEFLIYFQGNSAPDKSGLPSDRFSAERTGGSVSTLTIQRTQQEDSAVYLCASSLAGAGQPQHFGDGTRLSIL.

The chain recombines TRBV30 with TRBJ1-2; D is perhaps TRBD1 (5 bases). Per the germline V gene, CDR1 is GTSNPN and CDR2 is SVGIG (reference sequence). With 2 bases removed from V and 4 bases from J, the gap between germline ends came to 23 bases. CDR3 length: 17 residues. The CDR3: CAWSPPPFWGLRYGYTF. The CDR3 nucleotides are TGTGCCTGGAGTCCCCCCCCTTTTTGGGGCCTTCGCTATGGCTACACCTTC.

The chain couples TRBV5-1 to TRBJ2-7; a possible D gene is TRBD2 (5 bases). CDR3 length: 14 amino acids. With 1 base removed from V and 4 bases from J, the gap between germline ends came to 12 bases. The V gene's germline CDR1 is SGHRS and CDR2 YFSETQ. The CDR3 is CASSLQVRDYEQYF. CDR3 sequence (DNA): TGCGCCAGCAGCTTGCAGGTCCGGGATTACGAGCAGTACTTC.